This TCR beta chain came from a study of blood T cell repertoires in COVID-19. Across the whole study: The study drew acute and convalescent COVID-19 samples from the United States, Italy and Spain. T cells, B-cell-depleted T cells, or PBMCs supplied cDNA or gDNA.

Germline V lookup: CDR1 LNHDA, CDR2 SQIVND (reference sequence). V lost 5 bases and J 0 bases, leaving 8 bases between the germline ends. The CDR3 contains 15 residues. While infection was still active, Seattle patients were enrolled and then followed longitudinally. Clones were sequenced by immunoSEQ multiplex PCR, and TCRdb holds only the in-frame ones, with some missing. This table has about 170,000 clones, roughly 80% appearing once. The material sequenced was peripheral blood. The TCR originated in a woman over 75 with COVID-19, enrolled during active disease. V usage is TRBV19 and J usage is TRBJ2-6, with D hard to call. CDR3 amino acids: CASSLQASGANVLTF. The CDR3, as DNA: TGTGCCAGTAGTTTGCAGGCCTCTGGGGCCAACGTCCTGACTTTC.